This note documents a single T cell receptor (beta chain) sequence. From germline, CDR1 is SGHNT and CDR2 YENEEA. V was pared by 0 bases and J by 4 bases, with 18 bases between. CDR3 size: 17 residues. Profiled with immunoSEQ multiplex PCR; TCRdb holds only in-frame clones, not every one. This sample has about 54,000 clones; 70% to 90% occur once, and the top ten carry 12%. The entry originates in a study of blood T cell repertoires in COVID-19. The overall study: Samples of COVID-19 (acute and convalescent) were obtained from the United States, Italy and Spain.

The clonotype originates from a human donor in a cohort sampled during active COVID-19. This chain links TRBV11-3 with TRBJ2-5, with a possible D match to TRBD2 (6 bases). The sample comprised peripheral blood. The CDR3 loop reads CASSLEFTGGVRETQYF. The CDR3 DNA reads TGTGCCAGCAGCTTAGAGTTTACAGGAGGGGTACGAGAGACCCAGTACTTC.